This T cell receptor (beta chain) stems from a study of CD8+ T cells in alopecia areata (dated by TCRdb to 2016 to 2018). Describing the broader study: Treated patients were enrolled in an open-label pilot trial of oral tofacitinib, 5 to 10 mg twice daily, for moderate-to-severe alopecia areata. Patients stayed on tofacitinib for 6 to 18 months and then had 6 months of follow-up off drug so that delayed response and recurrence could be assessed. In treated patients, disease severity was measured using the SALT score, which gives the percentage of scalp surface area affected. In both human patients and the C3H/HeJ mouse model, the study applied high-throughput TCRbeta sequencing to look at T cell clonal expansion in alopecia areata. On the human side, TCRbeta sequencing was run on scalp tissue and on sorted CD4+ and CD8+ peripheral blood T cells from healthy controls and from alopecia areata patients with either patchy or totalis/universalis disease. Biopsies were taken from tofacitinib-treated patients at baseline and again at 4 and 24 weeks into treatment, and several of those patients also had a later scalp biopsy. Clonality in the scalp was compared among normal scalp (n=4), patchy alopecia areata scalp (n=8), and alopecia totalis/universalis scalp (n=8). RNA was obtained with the PAXgene miRNA kit for fixed scalp, the miRNeasy kit for PBMCs, and the RNeasy kit for mouse skin. Amplification of TCRbeta CDR3 regions was done by immunoSEQ multiplex PCR using 35 Vbeta forward primers and 13 Jbeta reverse primers. Results and caveats for the whole study, not just this receptor: Resident alphabeta T cells in normal human skin are also sequenced, complicating scalp TCR repertoire analysis, unlike mouse skin dominated by gammadelta T cells. Lesional scalp, especially in alopecia totalis/universalis, showed higher clonality and more expanded CD8+ clones than normal scalp, suggesting antigenic drive. Scalp clonality and the number of expanded CD8+ clones among the top 100 scalp clones were significantly decreased by tofacitinib. The treated cohort was small, with a single nonresponder, so links between baseline CD8+ expansion and response need larger studies. Shared TCR sequences between patients were less evident than in mice, which may be partly attributable to HLA diversity in the patient population. Many expanded lesional clones were found to persist in scalp and blood during tofacitinib treatment, and relapse after treatment cessation may be partly explained by this persistence.

Taken with the paper, the label for time point translates to: around 24 weeks on oral tofacitinib. The treatment or condition tag for this specimen amounts to: oral pan-JAK inhibitor, 5-10 mg twice daily. Lesional scalp punch biopsies and peripheral blood were obtained from alopecia areata patients. PBMCs were separated by density centrifugation and stained for CD3, CD4 and CD8, after which CD4+ and CD8+ T cells were sorted on a FACSAria. Libraries were prepared through the immunoSEQ multiplex PCR assay. To provide template for TCR sequencing, every sample had RNA extracted and reverse transcribed into cDNA. First-strand cDNA was synthesized with SuperScript III using a 2:1 mix of oligo-dT and random hexamers. A synthetic immune receptor repertoire was used to gauge amplification bias, and whatever bias remained was removed computationally. In the authors' own workflow: Raw reads were preprocessed for error removal, and CDR3 was defined according to IMGT conventions as running from the conserved cysteine to phenylalanine. Clonality was calculated as 1 minus Shannon entropy normalized by log2 of the number of productive unique TCRs. CD4 or CD8 identity of scalp clones was inferred by cross-referencing scalp TCRbeta sequences with sorted blood CD4 and CD8 repertoires. The table comes from immuneACCESS by way of TCRdb, which keeps in-frame sequences with V and J called. Part of the clones is missing from these tables; in studies checked, under half for an unresolved V gene and the rest for unknown reasons. V, J and clone size were drawn from that table, and D and trimming were deduced from the DNA. The table for this sample lists about 190,000 clones; around 50% of them were counted only once. The ten largest clones capture roughly 12% of the sample.

A remark on this clone: Its antigen is unknown. Base quality data are lacking; no much larger clone is found one base away.

The receptor was isolated from a human donor with alopecia areata. The input for sequencing was CD8+ T cells sorted from blood, taken at week 24, from a patient treated with tofacitinib.

The nucleotide sequence reads TGCACCAGCAGCCAAGATAAGGTCGGTGCGGGCGGGAGCCTGAACACTGAAGCTTTCTTT. Protein translation: CTSSQDKVGAGGSLNTEAFF. In this chain, TRBV1 is recombined with TRBJ1-1. TRBV1 is classified as a pseudogene. There are 20 amino acids in the CDR3, from cysteine to phenylalanine inclusive. Solely the CDR3 DNA is kept, with 60 bases framed from the first base.